These 26 T cell receptor beta chains originate from one sample sequenced in a study of lymphopenia after photon versus proton radiotherapy. Profiled with immunoSEQ multiplex PCR; TCRdb holds only in-frame clones, not every one. The data show fewer than 30,000 clones, with 87% seen just once and roughly a fifth held by the top ten. The material was peripheral blood, obtained from a patient treated with photon-based radiotherapy. The receptors stem from a man aged 45-65 years with gastric cancer.

The chain is built from TRBV5-1 and TRBJ1-3; perhaps TRBD1 as D (5 bases). The CDR3 covers 15 residues. Germline values: CDR1 SGHRS, CDR2 YFSETQ. V dropped 0 bases and J dropped 2 bases, with 9 bases sitting between them. The CDR3: CASSLVGGTGNTIYF. The DNA of the CDR3 is TGCGCCAGCAGCTTGGTCGGGGGAACTGGAAACACCATATATTTT.

The J gene is TRBJ2-3, the V gene TRBV7-3; a weak D match, TRBD2 (7 bases). CDR1 and CDR2 from the germline V gene are SGHTA and FQGTGA. The ends were cut back, 4 bases at V and 4 bases at J, with 12 bases in the middle. The CDR3 is made up of 14 amino acids. CDR3 DNA: TGTGCCAGCAGCTCTGGGGGGGCAGCAGATACGCAGTATTTT. This gives the protein CASSSGGAADTQYF.

This clone was seen only once. The J gene is TRBJ2-2, the V gene TRBV5-5; weak D call: TRBD2 (6 bases). CDR1 is SGHKS and CDR2 is YYEKEE in the germline V gene (reference sequence). Trimming took 4 bases from V and 5 from J, leaving 18 bases between them. The CDR3 extends over 16 amino acids. The CDR3 nucleotides are TGTGCCAGCAGCGGCCACCCGGGGGAGAGGACCGGGGAGCTGTTTTTT. Translated: CASSGHPGERTGELFF.

The chain recombines TRBV6-1 with TRBJ1-5, with D perhaps TRBD1 (6 bases). The CDR3 runs 16 residues. Germline V lookup: CDR1 MNHNS, CDR2 SASEGT. V was trimmed by 1 base and J by 8 bases, leaving 18 bases between them. This CDR3 is CASSEEEGGGSKPQHF. The DNA of the CDR3 is TGTGCCAGCAGTGAAGAGGAGGGAGGGGGGAGCAAGCCCCAGCATTTT.

The chain joins TRBV19 to TRBJ2-1, with D unclear. V shed 4 bases and J shed 10 bases, with 14 bases lying between them. Germline CDR1 LNHDA, CDR2 SQIVND (reference sequence). The CDR3 has 13 amino acids. The DNA for the CDR3 is TGTGCCAGTAGTACCCCCCCAGGCTACGAGCAGTTCTTC. It translates to CASSTPPGYEQFF. Drawing the rest from reference TRBV19 and TRBJ2-1, the complete variable domain is DGGITQSPKYLFRKEGQNVTLSCEQNLNHDAMYWYRQDPGQGLRLIYYSQIVNDFQKGDIAEGYSVSREKKESFPLTVTSAQKNPTAFYLCASSTPPGYEQFFGPGTRLTVL.

The chain joins TRBV5-1 to TRBJ2-3; D gene uncertain. Germline V gives CDR1 SGHRS, CDR2 YFSETQ. Trimming shortened V by 6 bases and J by 2 bases, and 7 bases separated the two germline ends. This CDR3 is built from 12 residues. As DNA, the CDR3 is TGCGCCAGCAAGCAGTCCACAGATACGCAGTATTTT. This translates into CASKQSTDTQYF.

CDR3 sequence (DNA): TGTGCCAGCAGTTCGCCGGGACTTGCCTACGAGCAGTACTTC. This codes for CASSSPGLAYEQYF. The genes are TRBV6-6 and TRBJ2-7; tentative D call: TRBD2 (6 bases). The CDR3 is 14 residues long. Per germline, CDR1 MNHNY and CDR2 SVGAGI (reference sequence). Trimming took 4 bases from V and 2 from J, leaving 12 bases between them.

This clone is a singleton in its sample. The chain recombines TRBV30 with TRBJ1-2; 7 bases fit TRBD1. This CDR3 has 16 residues. V was pared by 0 bases and J by 4 bases, with 11 bases of the junction left unmatched. Germline CDR1 reads GTSNPN; CDR2 reads SVGIG (reference sequence). CDR3 in amino acids: CAWSVGSAGGLYGYTF. The CDR3 DNA reads TGTGCCTGGAGTGTAGGATCGGCAGGGGGTCTCTATGGCTACACCTTC.

Only one count was recorded for this clone. This rearrangement joins TRBV12-5 to TRBJ1-4, with 9 bases matching TRBD1. The CDR3 loop spans 16 amino acids. J gave up 7 bases and V 2 bases, and 8 bases lay outside the gene matches. Looked up from germline, CDR1 is LGHNT and CDR2 is FRNRAP. CDR3 sequence reads: CASGLFTGTGFEKLFF. Written as DNA, the CDR3 is TGTGCTAGTGGTTTGTTCACCGGGACAGGGTTTGAAAAACTGTTTTTT.

The chain recombines TRBV18 with TRBJ1-6; the D is unclear. Looked up from germline, CDR1 is KGHSH and CDR2 is LQKENI. V gave up 2 bases and J gave up 5 bases, with 13 bases separating them. This CDR3 comprises 16 residues. CDR3 nucleotide sequence: TGTGCCAGCTCACCATATGAGCGGTCGAATAATTCACCCCTCCACTTT. This codes for CASSPYERSNNSPLHF.

The CDR3 region has the DNA TGCAGCGTAGATACTAGCGGACAAGAGACCCAGTACTTC. Its translation is CSVDTSGQETQYF. J is TRBJ2-5 and V is TRBV29-1; TRBD2 aligns across 8 bases. This CDR3 contains 13 residues. CDR1 is SQVTM, CDR2 ANQGSEA, per germline. V gave up 6 bases and J gave up 2 bases; unmatched junction bases: 5.

The chain links TRBV4-1 to TRBJ2-7; D might be TRBD1 or TRBD2, each matching 5 bases. Germline V gene lookup returns CDR1 MGHRA and CDR2 YSYEKL. Trimming stripped 4 bases from V and 6 bases from J, with 13 bases between. The CDR3 spans 13 residues. CDR3 amino acids: CASSRDPGVEQYF. CDR3 sequence (DNA): TGCGCCAGCAGCCGGGACCCTGGGGTCGAGCAGTACTTC.

This clone has just a few counts. The chain has TRBV4-3 and TRBJ1-6; the D is unclear. Trimming removed 0 bases from V and 9 bases from J, with 6 bases in between. In germline, CDR1 is LGHNA, CDR2 YSLEER. The CDR3 spans 13 residues. CDR3 DNA: TGCGCCAGCAGCCAAGATTCGGGTTCACCCCTCCACTTT. Its translation: CASSQDSGSPLHF.

The V and J genes are TRBV5-1 and TRBJ2-3; 10 nucleotides match TRBD1. Per germline, CDR1 SGHRS and CDR2 YFSETQ. The V segment lost 0 bases and the J segment 4 bases; nucleotides outside the gene matches: 8. The length of the CDR3 is 17 residues. The CDR3 is CASSLGAKTGGADTQYF. The DNA of the CDR3 is TGCGCCAGCAGCTTGGGGGCTAAGACAGGGGGCGCAGATACGCAGTATTTT.

The rearrangement links TRBV9 to TRBJ2-1, with 7 bases that match TRBD2. Germline V CDR1 and CDR2: SGDLS, YYNGEE. This CDR3 is built from 14 residues. After removal of 0 bases from V and 6 bases from J, the junction contained 3 bases not matched to a gene. Written as DNA, the CDR3 is TGTGCCAGCAGCGTAGGGGGGACTATCAATGAGCAGTTCTTC. Amino acid sequence: CASSVGGTINEQFF.

The chain has TRBV11-2 and TRBJ2-1; D is ambiguous. CDR3 length: 19 amino acids. Trimming cost V 2 bases and J 7 bases, with 27 bases left between them. Germline CDR1 and CDR2: SGHAT and FQNNGV. CDR3 sequence reads: CASSLIFNAAKSSWNEQFF. The CDR3 DNA follows: TGTGCCAGCAGCTTAATCTTTAACGCCGCTAAATCTTCCTGGAATGAGCAGTTCTTC.

The chain recombines TRBV6-4 with TRBJ2-7, with D perhaps TRBD1 (5 bases). Germline V CDR1 and CDR2: MRHNA, SNTAGT. V lost 6 bases to trimming and J lost 6 bases, with 6 bases between them. This CDR3 is 10 amino acids long. CDR3 sequence (DNA): TGTGCCAGCAGGGGGCTCGAGCAGTACTTC. Protein sequence: CASRGLEQYF.

A note on this clone: A read error may account for a junction end that differs from germline. V and J are TRBV5-1 and TRBJ1-6; TRBD1 might be the D (6 bases). Looked up from germline, CDR1 is SGHRS and CDR2 is YFSETQ. The CDR3 has 14 residues. In nucleotides, the CDR3 is TGTGCCAGCAGCTTGGACAGCCATAATTCACCCCTCCACTTT. This encodes CASSLDSHNSPLHF. Looking up the rest from reference TRBV5-1 and TRBJ1-6 gives the full variable domain: KAGVTQTPRYLIKTRGQQVTLSCSPISGHRSVSWYQQTPGQGLQFLFEYFSETQRNKGNFPGRFSGRQFSNSRSEMNVSTLELGDSALYLCASSLDSHNSPLHFGNGTRLTVT.

The chain has TRBV11-2 and TRBJ2-1; no clear D. V lost 0 bases, J lost 3 bases, and 6 bases lay in between. Germline CDR1 is SGHAT and CDR2 is FQNNGV. The CDR3 spans 14 residues. Here the CDR3 reads CASSLEGFYNEQFF. CDR3 nucleotides: TGTGCCAGCAGCTTAGAGGGGTTCTACAATGAGCAGTTCTTC.

This chain uses TRBV5-1 with TRBJ2-5, with D hard to call. The CDR3 sequence is 15 residues long. Germline values: CDR1 SGHRS, CDR2 YFSETQ. With 0 bases removed from V and 1 base from J, the gap between germline ends came to 10 bases. The CDR3 DNA follows: TGCGCCAGCAGCTTGGGGTCCTTAGTCCAAGAGACCCAGTACTTC. Translation gives CASSLGSLVQETQYF. Together with reference TRBV5-1 and TRBJ2-5, the CDR3 gives the full variable domain: KAGVTQTPRYLIKTRGQQVTLSCSPISGHRSVSWYQQTPGQGLQFLFEYFSETQRNKGNFPGRFSGRQFSNSRSEMNVSTLELGDSALYLCASSLGSLVQETQYFGPGTRLLVL.

The chain recombines TRBV6-1 with TRBJ2-7; 8 bases are shared with TRBD1. Germline CDR1 MNHNS, CDR2 SASEGT. Trimming at V came to 1 base and at J to 4 bases, leaving 6 bases not matched to a gene. The CDR3 has 15 amino acids. Here the CDR3 DNA reads TGTGCCAGCAGTGAAGGGGCAGGGGGCAGATACGAGCAGTACTTC. Translation: CASSEGAGGRYEQYF.

The chain employs TRBV9 and TRBJ1-2, with D possibly being TRBD1 (5 bases). Trimming removed 10 bases at V and 7 bases at J, with 14 bases between. Germline V CDR1 and CDR2: SGDLS, YYNGEE. The CDR3 is 11 residues long. CDR3 protein: CAGGGPGGYTF. DNA of the CDR3: TGTGCCGGGGGTGGCCCGGGTGGCTACACCTTC.

V is TRBV9 and J is TRBJ2-2; unclear D gene. Germline V gene lookup returns CDR1 SGDLS and CDR2 YYNGEE. V was shortened by 2 bases and J by 3 bases, with 2 bases between the two germline ends. The CDR3 loop spans 12 amino acids. The CDR3 DNA follows: TGTGCCAGCAGCGTTTACACCGGGGAGCTGTTTTTT. Amino acids: CASSVYTGELFF.

The count of this clone is one. This chain connects TRBV2 to TRBJ2-5; the D is unclear. CDR3 length: 13 residues. Germline CDR1 and CDR2: SNHLY and FYNNEI. Trimming took off 5 bases at V and 5 bases at J, with 12 bases between the two ends. The CDR3 DNA is TGTGCCAGCAGTCCCACGGGCTTCGAGACCCAGTACTTC. The encoded protein is CASSPTGFETQYF.

The chain uses TRBV10-3 and TRBJ2-2; 14 bases fit TRBD2. CDR3 size: 17 residues. Germline values: CDR1 ENHRY, CDR2 SYGVKD. The V gene end was trimmed by 6 bases and the J gene end by 3 bases; junction bases not matched to a gene: 6. Here the CDR3 DNA reads TGTGCCATCAGCGGACTAGCGGGGGGAGTAGACACCGGGGAGCTGTTTTTT. Protein: CAISGLAGGVDTGELFF.

The V gene is TRBV12-5, the J gene TRBJ1-2; D uncertain. Looked up from germline, CDR1 is LGHNT and CDR2 is FRNRAP. The CDR3 is 11 amino acids. V dropped 1 base and J dropped 5 bases, with 2 bases sitting between them. DNA for the CDR3: TGTGCTAGTGGTTTGGATTATGGCTACACCTTC. Amino acid sequence: CASGLDYGYTF.